Following are 30 T cell receptor beta chains from one sample sequenced in a study of blood T cell repertoires in COVID-19. Libraries were prepared by immunoSEQ multiplex PCR; TCRdb keeps only in-frame clonotypes and omits some of them. In the table there are about 140,000 clones, 60% to 85% of which are singletons. Sequencing was performed on peripheral blood. These receptors all come from a man in his fifties or sixties with acute or convalescent COVID-19.

The J gene is TRBJ2-3, the V gene TRBV11-2, with 8 bases identical to TRBD2. This CDR3 is built from 16 residues. The V segment lost 2 bases and the J segment 5 bases; nucleotides outside the gene matches: 9. Per the germline V gene, CDR1 is SGHAT and CDR2 is FQNNGV. CDR3 DNA sequence: TGTGCCAGCAGCTTAACTCGGGGGGGTGTCATAGATACGCAGTATTTT. Its protein product is CASSLTRGGVIDTQYF.

In this sample, this clone turned up many times. The rearrangement links TRBV27 to TRBJ1-2, with TRBD1 matching over 9 bases. There are 14 residues in the CDR3. Germline V gene lookup returns CDR1 MNHEY and CDR2 SMNVEV (reference sequence). Germline trimming cut 5 bases from V and 8 bases from J; bases unmatched to any gene: 9. The CDR3 sequence is CASSKPGQGDGYTF. Written as DNA, the CDR3 is TGTGCCAGCAGTAAACCGGGACAGGGTGACGGCTACACCTTC.

The gene calls are TRBV27 and TRBJ2-1; D call uncertain. CDR3 length: 11 amino acids. Germline V gene data show CDR1 as MNHEY and CDR2 as SMNVEV (reference sequence). V shed 5 bases and J shed 6 bases, with 5 bases lying between them. The CDR3 DNA reads as TGTGCCAGCAGTCACGGCAATGAGCAGTTCTTC. Its protein is CASSHGNEQFF.

This rearrangement joins TRBV15 to TRBJ2-6; D is uncertain. The CDR3 has 15 residues. CDR1 LNHNV and CDR2 YYDKDF come from the germline V gene (reference sequence). Deletions cut 1 base from V and 1 base from J, with 5 bases between. CDR3 loop: CATSRGSSGANVLTF. DNA of the CDR3: TGTGCCACCAGCAGAGGTTCTTCTGGGGCCAACGTCCTGACTTTC.

The gene calls are TRBV7-8 and TRBJ1-3; 7 bases map to TRBD1. CDR3 size: 15 residues. Germline CDR1 is SGHVS and CDR2 is FQNEAQ. The junction had 6 bases not matched to a gene; V was cut back by 5 bases and J by 2 bases. The DNA for the CDR3 is TGTGCCAGCAGCCTACCTACAGGGGCTGGAAACACCATATATTTT. Protein product: CASSLPTGAGNTIYF.

V is TRBV6-6 and J is TRBJ1-6; D not certain. Per germline, CDR1 MNHNY and CDR2 SVGAGI (reference sequence). The CDR3 covers 13 residues. With 10 bases removed from V and 9 bases from J, the gap between germline ends came to 16 bases. DNA for the CDR3: TGTGCCACCGACACCGGGATAGGTTCACCCCTCCACTTT. Protein product: CATDTGIGSPLHF.

This clone was counted a single time. The chain recombines TRBV27 with TRBJ2-5; TRBD2 aligns across 11 bases. The length of the CDR3 is 17 residues. The V segment lost 6 bases and the J segment 4 bases; nucleotides outside the gene matches: 13. The germline CDR1 and CDR2 sequences are MNHEY and SMNVEV (reference sequence). For the CDR3, the DNA is TGTGCCAGCAGCGGGACTAGCGGCAACCCCGGGGGAGAGACCCAGTACTTC. This codes for CASSGTSGNPGGETQYF.

This chain uses TRBV6-1 with TRBJ2-5; 7 nucleotides align to TRBD2. Germline lookup yields CDR1 MNHNS and CDR2 SASEGT. The CDR3 runs to 15 residues. V shed 2 bases and J 7 bases; nucleotides not matched to a gene: 10. The CDR3 DNA reads TGTGCCAGCAGTGAACGGGATCAACCGGGGGGGACCCAGTACTTC. Translation gives CASSERDQPGGTQYF.

The chain carries TRBV5-1 and TRBJ1-1; 9 bases line up with TRBD1. V lost 2 bases to trimming and J lost 3 bases; unmatched junction nucleotides: 5. The CDR3 length is 15 residues. From germline, CDR1 is SGHRS and CDR2 YFSETQ. This chain's CDR3 is CASSFDGTGYTEAFF. The CDR3 DNA sequence: TGCGCCAGCAGCTTCGATGGGACAGGGTACACTGAAGCTTTCTTT.

The chain recombines TRBV2 with TRBJ1-2, with 7 bases matching TRBD1. CDR1 SNHLY and CDR2 FYNNEI come from the germline V gene. The CDR3 runs to 13 residues. V lost 4 bases to trimming and J lost 4 bases; unmatched junction nucleotides: 3. CDR3 coding DNA: TGTGCCAGCAGTGGAGGGGGCTTCTATGGCTACACCTTC. Translation gives CASSGGGFYGYTF.

This clone appeared a few times. The chain is built from TRBV6-5 and TRBJ1-2; TRBD1 aligns across 12 bases. The CDR3 runs to 15 residues. Germline assignment: CDR1 MNHEY and CDR2 SVGAGI. With V trimmed by 6 bases and J by 7 bases, 9 bases remained unmatched. The CDR3 DNA is TGTGCCAGCAGCCAGCCGGGACAGGGGGCGTTTGGCTACACCTTC. Translated, it gives CASSQPGQGAFGYTF.

CDR3 DNA sequence: TGTGCCAGCAATCAAGCCGAGGGGGCGGGCTACACCTTC. As protein: CASNQAEGAGYTF. V usage is TRBV2 and J usage is TRBJ1-2, with 7 bases that match TRBD1. The CDR3 consists of 13 residues. The V gene end was trimmed by 7 bases and the J gene end by 8 bases; junction bases not matched to a gene: 10. The germline gives CDR1 SNHLY, CDR2 FYNNEI.

The chain links TRBV7-9 to TRBJ1-2; a weak D match, TRBD1 (5 bases). Germline V gene data show CDR1 as SEHNR and CDR2 as FQNEAQ (reference sequence). The germline V and J ends were trimmed by 1 base and 1 base, with 10 bases remaining between them. This CDR3 region has 15 residues. Written as DNA, the CDR3 is TGTGCCAGCAGCTTAGGGACAACAGATAACTATGGCTACACCTTC. Translated: CASSLGTTDNYGYTF.

The chain couples TRBV3-1 (or the pseudogene TRBV3-2) to TRBJ1-1; 9 nucleotides line up with TRBD1. V was clipped by 4 bases and J by 4 bases; unmatched bases: 4. From germline, CDR1 is LGHDT and CDR2 YNNKEL (reference sequence). The CDR3 runs 14 residues. This CDR3 reads CASSPGTGTTEAFF. The DNA of the CDR3 is TGTGCCAGCAGCCCGGGGACAGGGACCACTGAAGCTTTCTTT.

This clone was seen just once. This sequence joins TRBV7-7 and TRBJ2-2, with D maybe TRBD2 (7 bases). The CDR3 runs 16 residues. Per germline, CDR1 SSHAT and CDR2 FNYEAQ (reference sequence). V gave up 0 bases and J gave up 7 bases, with 15 bases separating them. The chain's CDR3 is CASSLAGGPRGGELFF. Here the CDR3 DNA reads TGTGCCAGCAGCTTAGCGGGGGGGCCTCGAGGCGGGGAGCTGTTTTTT.

V and J are TRBV5-1 and TRBJ1-4, with TRBD1 matching over 9 bases. This CDR3 is built from 14 residues. Trimming at V came to 1 base and at J to 7 bases, leaving 2 bases not matched to a gene. The germline V gene encodes CDR1 SGHRS and CDR2 YFSETQ. Written as DNA, the CDR3 is TGCGCCAGCAGCTTGACAGGGGGCGGTGAAAAACTGTTTTTT. Residues: CASSLTGGGEKLFF.

This chain joins TRBV9 and TRBJ1-1; D unclear. Germline V gene lookup returns CDR1 SGDLS and CDR2 YYNGEE. Deletions cut 1 base from V and 6 bases from J, with 13 bases between. The CDR3 consists of 14 residues. The DNA for the CDR3 is TGTGCCAGCAGCGTAAAGCCGGGGTGGGCTGAAGCTTTCTTT. Its translation is CASSVKPGWAEAFF.

This clone has more than one count but fewer than ten. V usage is TRBV7-3 and J usage is TRBJ1-3, with no clear D. V shed 5 bases and J shed 1 base, with 6 bases lying between them. This CDR3 comprises 13 residues. Germline CDR1 SGHTA, CDR2 FQGTGA. The CDR3 reads CASSLRSGNTIYF. In DNA, the CDR3 is TGTGCCAGCAGCCTCAGGTCTGGAAACACCATATATTTT.

The chain is built from TRBV6-5 and TRBJ1-1; a possible D gene is TRBD1 (6 bases). The V gene's germline CDR1 is MNHEY and CDR2 SVGAGI. Trimming pared 6 bases from V and 4 bases from J, leaving 12 bases between. CDR3 size: 13 residues. The CDR3 bases are TGTGCCAGCAGAACAGGGCAGTCCACTGAAGCTTTCTTT. As protein: CASRTGQSTEAFF.

CDR3: CASSATLSRDGYTF. As DNA, the CDR3 is TGCGCCAGCAGTGCGACACTCTCCAGGGATGGCTACACCTTC. The chain links TRBV10-2 to TRBJ1-2; D possibly corresponds to TRBD1 (5 bases). The CDR3 runs to 14 residues. Germline V gene sequence: CDR1 WSHSY, CDR2 SAAADI. V was pared by 4 bases and J by 6 bases, with 15 bases between.

The V and J genes are TRBV24-1 and TRBJ2-5; TRBD1 matches at 7 bases. Germline assignment: CDR1 KGHDR and CDR2 SFDVKD. The CDR3 length is 16 residues. Losses at the gene ends were 3 bases for V and 2 bases for J; bases not matched to a gene: 8. The CDR3, as DNA: TGTGCCACCAGTGATCGGACAGGCCCTACACAAGAGACCCAGTACTTC. As protein: CATSDRTGPTQETQYF.

CDR3 sequence reads: CASREGLVEQYV. Here the CDR3 DNA reads TGTGCCAGCAGGGAGGGACTGGTCGAGCAGTACGTC. This chain links TRBV6-5 with TRBJ2-7; TRBD2 might be the D (6 bases). CDR3 size: 12 residues. Deletions cut 6 bases from V and 6 bases from J, with 12 bases between. CDR1 is MNHEY, CDR2 SVGAGI, per germline.

The V call is TRBV29-1, the J call TRBJ1-1, with a possible D match to TRBD1 (5 bases). Trimming took 3 bases from V and 4 from J, leaving 15 bases between them. The germline CDR1 and CDR2 sequences are SQVTM and ANQGSEA. The CDR3 is 14 amino acids. CDR3 sequence reads: CSVDRGSKGTEAFF. The DNA of the CDR3 is TGCAGCGTTGATCGGGGGTCCAAAGGCACTGAAGCTTTCTTT.

V usage is TRBV28 and J usage is TRBJ1-2; a weak D match, TRBD1 (6 bases). The CDR3 totals 13 residues. With 5 bases removed from V and 5 bases from J, the gap between germline ends came to 12 bases. Germline-derived CDR1 and CDR2 are MDHEN and SYDVKM. DNA for the CDR3: TGTGCCAGCAGTGAAGGACAGATTTATGGCTACACCTTC. Translating gives CASSEGQIYGYTF.

This chain links TRBV5-1 with TRBJ2-3; 12 nucleotides agree with TRBD1. Germline CDR1 SGHRS, CDR2 YFSETQ. The V gene end was trimmed by 4 bases and the J gene end by 2 bases; junction bases not matched to a gene: 8. The CDR3 sequence is 17 residues long. The CDR3 DNA follows: TGCGCCAGCAGCCCTGGGACAGGGGGCACCTTCACAGATACGCAGTATTTT. It is translated as CASSPGTGGTFTDTQYF.

V gene TRBV12-5 combines with J gene TRBJ1-5, with D perhaps matching TRBD1 (5 bases). V gave up 0 bases and J gave up 1 base, with 10 bases separating them. Germline CDR1 LGHNT, CDR2 FRNRAP. The CDR3 is 16 amino acids. CDR3 region: CASGLVLRGSNQPQHF. In nucleotides, the CDR3 is TGTGCTAGTGGTTTGGTATTAAGGGGAAGCAATCAGCCCCAGCATTTT.

CDR3 residues: CASSLVLTGSGYTF. CDR3 in DNA: TGCGCCAGCAGCTTGGTTCTCACAGGGAGTGGCTACACCTTC. The rearrangement joins TRBV5-1 to TRBJ1-2; tentatively, D is TRBD1 (6 bases). Trimming removed 0 bases at V and 7 bases at J, with 13 bases between. This CDR3 region has 14 residues. CDR1 and CDR2 (germline): SGHRS, YFSETQ.

The CDR3 DNA follows: TGTGCCAGCAGCCCCCCCGCCGAGGAGGCGGAATGGGAGACCCAGTACTTC. Encoded protein: CASSPPAEEAEWETQYF. J is TRBJ2-5 and V is TRBV3-1 (or the pseudogene TRBV3-2); possible D gene TRBD2, 5 bases. The CDR3 has 17 amino acids. V lost 4 bases to trimming and J lost 5 bases, with 23 bases between them. CDR1 is LGHDT, CDR2 YNNKEL, per germline (reference sequence).

The sample holds one count of this clone. The CDR3 DNA sequence: TGTGCCAGCAGCTTAGTGTGGGGGGGTTCGCAGCCCCAGCATTTT. As protein: CASSLVWGGSQPQHF. This chain joins TRBV7-2 and TRBJ1-5; a weak D match, TRBD1 (5 bases). V lost 1 base and J 7 bases, leaving 14 bases between the germline ends. This CDR3 region has 15 residues. The germline V gene encodes CDR1 SGHTA and CDR2 FQGNSA.

The genes are TRBV12-5 and TRBJ2-7; D might be TRBD1 (6 bases). The CDR3 spans 14 residues. The germline CDR1 and CDR2 sequences are LGHNT and FRNRAP. V lost 7 bases and J lost 0, with 13 bases in between. The CDR3 is CASEQGPLSYEQYF. The CDR3 DNA reads TGTGCTAGTGAACAGGGACCCCTCTCCTACGAGCAGTACTTC.